The rows below give T cell receptor beta chains drawn from one sample of a study of preoperative IRX-2 immunotherapy in early breast cancer. Profiled with immunoSEQ multiplex PCR; TCRdb holds only in-frame clones, not every one. Of more than 3,000 clones in the sample, 69% were seen once. The sample consisted of tumor tissue, taken before IRX-2 immunotherapy. The receptors here all came from a human donor with breast cancer. The CDR3 runs from the conserved cysteine through the conserved F or W. A D gene is named only where the DNA matches it firmly. Only some rows state a clone size, as once, few, many or a class for expanded clones.

J: TRBJ2-7; D: -; V: TRBV6-8; size: -; CDR3: CASSRLGGLSYEQYF; DNA: TGTGCCAGCAGCCGTCTGGGGGGGCTCTCCTACGAGCAGTACTTC
J: TRBJ2-7; D: TRBD1; V: TRBV11-3; size: few; CDR3: CASSLGFQGVYEQYF; DNA: TGTGCCAGCAGCTTAGGTTTTCAGGGGGTCTACGAGCAGTACTTC
J: TRBJ1-3; D: -; V: TRBV18; size: few; CDR3: CASLPPSSGNTIYF; DNA: TGTGCCAGCTTACCCCCAAGCTCTGGAAACACCATATATTTT
J: TRBJ2-3; D: TRBD2; V: TRBV6-8; size: large; CDR3: CASRGLVSDTQYF; DNA: TGTGCCAGCAGGGGACTAGTGTCGGATACGCAGTATTTT
J: TRBJ1-1; D: -; V: TRBV23-1; size: few; CDR3: CASSWGTDTEAFF; DNA: TGCGCCAGCAGCTGGGGGACGGACACTGAAGCTTTCTTT
J: TRBJ2-3; D: -; V: TRBV30; size: -; CDR3: CAWSATGGGGDTQYF; DNA: TGTGCCTGGAGTGCAACTGGAGGCGGTGGAGATACGCAGTATTTT
J: TRBJ1-3; D: -; V: TRBV6-8; size: -; CDR3: CASTPSGFGNTIYF; DNA: TGTGCCAGCACCCCCTCGGGATTCGGAAACACCATATATTTT
J: TRBJ2-5; D: TRBD1; V: TRBV7-7; size: -; CDR3: CASSRRDRGRQETQYF; DNA: TGTGCCAGCAGCCGGCGGGACAGGGGAAGACAAGAGACCCAGTACTTC
J: TRBJ1-5; D: -; V: TRBV29-1; size: -; CDR3: CSAEAQPDGPYSNQPQHF; DNA: TGCAGCGCTGAGGCCCAGCCGGATGGGCCTTATAGCAATCAGCCCCAGCATTTT
J: TRBJ1-1; D: TRBD1; V: TRBV14; size: -; CDR3: CASSKGQGFNTEAFF; DNA: TGTGCCAGCAGCAAGGGACAGGGGTTTAACACTGAAGCTTTCTTT
J: TRBJ2-6; D: -; V: TRBV28; size: -; CDR3: CASSPLGAGANVLTF; DNA: TGTGCCAGCAGTCCCCTGGGGGCTGGGGCCAACGTCCTGACTTTC
J: TRBJ1-2; D: -; V: TRBV28; size: -; CDR3: CASSSPGDMSGYTF; DNA: TGTGCCAGCAGTTCCCCCGGCGACATGTCTGGCTACACCTTC
J: TRBJ2-7; D: -; V: TRBV23-1; size: -; CDR3: CASSQVLGPTYEQYF; DNA: TGCGCCAGCAGCCAAGTTCTTGGGCCAACCTACGAGCAGTACTTC
J: TRBJ2-3; D: -; V: TRBV1; size: -; CDR3: CASSHQRGGPDTQYF; DNA: TGCGCCAGCAGCCACCAGAGGGGGGGGCCCGATACGCAGTATTTT
J: TRBJ2-5; D: -; V: TRBV30; size: once; CDR3: CAWSVGRGTQYF; DNA: TGTGCCTGGAGTGTAGGACGAGGGACCCAGTACTTC
J: TRBJ2-7; D: -; V: TRBV11-3; size: once; CDR3: CASSLESAGPSTYEQYF; DNA: TGTGCCAGCAGCTTGGAATCGGCGGGACCCTCCACCTACGAGCAGTACTTC
J: TRBJ1-5; D: -; V: TRBV11-3; size: -; CDR3: CASSLVPTAGSNQPQHF; DNA: TGTGCCAGCAGCTTGGTCCCCACGGCCGGGAGCAATCAGCCCCAGCATTTT
J: TRBJ2-3; D: -; V: TRBV23-1; size: -; CDR3: CASITGAEVAQYF; DNA: TGCGCCAGCATCACCGGTGCGGAGGTTGCGCAGTATTTT
J: TRBJ1-3; D: -; V: TRBV5-1; size: -; CDR3: CASKLSSSSGNTIYF; DNA: TGCGCCAGCAAGTTAAGCTCCAGCTCTGGAAACACCATATATTTT
J: TRBJ2-3; D: -; V: TRBV14; size: few; CDR3: CASSHSGGSSTDTQYF; DNA: TGTGCCAGCAGCCATTCTGGCGGATCTAGCACAGATACGCAGTATTTT
J: TRBJ1-1; D: -; V: TRBV30; size: -; CDR3: CAWDLLLNTEAFF; DNA: TGTGCCTGGGATTTACTTTTGAACACTGAAGCTTTCTTT
J: TRBJ2-7; D: TRBD1; V: TRBV10-3; size: -; CDR3: CRTGTAGNEQYF; DNA: TGTCGTACCGGGACAGCCGGCAACGAGCAGTACTTC
J: TRBJ2-5; D: -; V: TRBV11-3; size: few; CDR3: CASSRLVGQETQYF; DNA: TGTGCCAGCAGCCGACTAGTAGGACAAGAGACCCAGTACTTC
J: TRBJ1-1; D: -; V: TRBV6-8; size: medium-sized; CDR3: CASRDGLNTEAFF; DNA: TGTGCCAGCCGGGACGGCTTGAACACTGAAGCTTTCTTT
J: TRBJ1-1; D: -; V: TRBV11-3; size: -; CDR3: CASSLQGRGTEAFF; DNA: TGTGCCAGCAGCTTACAGGGGCGCGGCACTGAAGCTTTCTTT
J: TRBJ2-2; D: -; V: TRBV6-8; size: -; CDR3: CASKTGRNTGELFF; DNA: TGTGCCAGCAAGACAGGAAGGAACACCGGGGAGCTGTTTTTT